These T cell receptor beta chains were read from a single sample in a study of radiotherapy plus CTLA-4 blockade in lung cancer. Data came from immunoSEQ multiplex PCR; TCRdb stores just in-frame clones and leaves some out. The sample yields about 120,000 clones, 65% to 85% seen once. The specimen comprised peripheral blood, sampled from a patient treated with radiotherapy plus ipilimumab. Receptors originate from a human donor with non-small cell lung cancer who had a partial response to radiotherapy plus ipilimumab. Both conserved end residues are part of each CDR3. Each record gives: V gene, clone size, J gene, CDR3 protein. A clone size is listed for some rows: how often the clone was seen (once, few, many), or a class if it is expanded.

TRBV6-1	.	TRBJ1-2	CASSEVPGQGSNYGYTF
TRBV30	few	TRBJ2-7	CAWSVSSSSYEQYF
TRBV5-1	.	TRBJ2-7	CASSLAGGTGEQYF
TRBV9	.	TRBJ2-7	CASSVDWGEQYF
TRBV6-1	few	TRBJ2-1	CASSEVASGGEQFF
TRBV11-2	.	TRBJ1-1	CASSLTGLMAFF
TRBV19	.	TRBJ1-2	CASRIGQGEDGYTF
TRBV7-9	.	TRBJ1-2	CASSLQGNYGYTF
TRBV7-9	.	TRBJ2-1	CASSPRADGRNEQFF
TRBV7-2	.	TRBJ2-1	CASRRTSGEYNEQFF
TRBV5-4	.	TRBJ2-2	CASSLDRVTGELFF
TRBV9	.	TRBJ2-3	CASSVRGSTDTQYF
TRBV7-3	.	TRBJ1-1	CASSLTPNTEAFF
TRBV5-4	.	TRBJ1-4	CASSSDRAANEKLFF
TRBV5-6	once	TRBJ2-2	CASSWLQGSGELFF
TRBV28	.	TRBJ2-7	CASSQPGLAGGEQYF